This T cell receptor (beta chain) derives from a study of T cell responses to AZD1222 COVID-19 vaccine. The assay was immunoSEQ multiplex PCR, and TCRdb's table has in-frame clones only and misses some. The sample includes approximately 150,000 clones, under 95% of them seen just once. The CDR3 loop spans 18 amino acids. J lost 6 bases, V lost 5 bases, and 16 bases had no gene match. Germline values: CDR1 ENHRY, CDR2 SYGVKD. Here the sequenced sample was peripheral blood, taken on day 0 of AZD1222 vaccination. V gene TRBV10-3 combines with J gene TRBJ2-3; 11 bases line up with TRBD2. The origin of this receptor is an adult in good health. The chain's CDR3 is CAISRAPLPSGGQDTQYF. In DNA form, the CDR3 reads TGTGCCATCAGTCGCGCCCCCCTCCCTAGCGGGGGGCAGGATACGCAGTATTTT.